Presented here are 20 T cell receptor beta chains from one specimen sequenced in a study of graft-versus-host responses after intestinal transplantation. Their antigen targets remain unknown. Method: immunoSEQ multiplex PCR; TCRdb's copy keeps in-frame clones and lacks some. The data show approximately 80,000 clones, roughly 91% seen once. The material sequenced was unstimulated CD4+ T cells sorted from spleen or lymph node cells, taken before intestinal transplant. The receptors shown here come from a human donor who received an intestinal transplant.

This clone occurred a few times. The CDR3 coding sequence is TGTGCCAGTTCGACAGGGGGCGCGAGAAGCAGAGAGACCCAGTACTTC. This gives the protein CASSTGGARSRETQYF. This chain uses TRBV19 with TRBJ2-5; 10 bases match TRBD1. With 8 bases clipped from V and 4 bases from J, the junction kept 13 bases outside the gene matches. The germline V gene has CDR1 LNHDA and CDR2 SQIVND (reference sequence). The CDR3 is 16 residues long.

The chain links TRBV29-1 to TRBJ2-7, with 11 bases fitting TRBD2. Germline trimming cut 6 bases from V and 3 bases from J; bases unmatched to any gene: 7. The CDR3 has 14 amino acids. CDR1 and CDR2 from the germline V gene are SQVTM and ANQGSEA. The CDR3 DNA is TGCAGCGTCATCCCGGGACTAGCGGACTACGAGCAGTACTTC. Its protein is CSVIPGLADYEQYF.

V is TRBV6-1 and J is TRBJ2-1; D is possibly TRBD1 (6 bases). The CDR3 has 17 residues. V was shortened by 4 bases and J by 8 bases, with 24 bases between the two germline ends. The germline CDR1 and CDR2 sequences are MNHNS and SASEGT. Here the CDR3 reads CASSARFRDKSGYEQFF. CDR3 in DNA: TGTGCCAGCAGTGCGAGGTTTCGGGACAAGTCTGGGTATGAGCAGTTCTTC.

The chain employs TRBV5-6 and TRBJ2-7, with D perhaps TRBD1 (5 bases). V was pared by 1 base and J by 4 bases, with 12 bases between. CDR1 SGHDT and CDR2 YYEEEE come from the germline V gene. This CDR3 contains 14 residues. For the CDR3, the DNA is TGTGCCAGCAGCTTGCGGGCAGGGCTATACGAGCAGTACTTC. Translated, it gives CASSLRAGLYEQYF.

The chain has TRBV27 and TRBJ2-7; 10 bases agree with TRBD2. Germline CDR1 MNHEY, CDR2 SMNVEV (reference sequence). V shed 5 bases, J shed 2 bases, and the junction held 6 bases outside the gene matches. The CDR3 totals 15 residues. The CDR3 protein is CASSLSGRAPYEQYF. The CDR3 DNA follows: TGTGCCAGCAGTCTAAGCGGGAGGGCCCCCTACGAGCAGTACTTC.

J is TRBJ2-1 and V is TRBV7-3, with D possibly matching TRBD1 (5 bases). Germline lookup yields CDR1 SGHTA and CDR2 FQGTGA. The V end was cut by 2 bases, the J end by 0 bases, with 11 bases between. This CDR3 is 16 amino acids long. This CDR3 is CASSLQGPSSYNEQFF. CDR3 DNA: TGTGCCAGCAGCTTACAGGGCCCCAGCTCCTACAATGAGCAGTTCTTC.

The genes are TRBV5-1 and TRBJ2-7; 8 bases map to TRBD1. Losses at the gene ends were 1 base for V and 2 bases for J; bases not matched to a gene: 2. This CDR3 has 14 residues. Germline CDR1 reads SGHRS; CDR2 reads YFSETQ. DNA of the CDR3: TGCGCCAGCAGCTTGTTACAGGGGGCCTACGAGCAGTACTTC. It yields the protein CASSLLQGAYEQYF. Supplemented by reference TRBV5-1 and TRBJ2-7, the full variable domain reads KAGVTQTPRYLIKTRGQQVTLSCSPISGHRSVSWYQQTPGQGLQFLFEYFSETQRNKGNFPGRFSGRQFSNSRSEMNVSTLELGDSALYLCASSLLQGAYEQYFGPGTRLTVT.

This clone is a singleton in its sample. The chain is built from TRBV5-1 and TRBJ1-5, with D perhaps TRBD1 (5 bases). The CDR3 consists of 14 residues. The germline CDR1 and CDR2 sequences are SGHRS and YFSETQ. Deletions cut 4 bases from V and 8 bases from J, with 16 bases between. The CDR3 is CASSRDPSQEPQHF. CDR3 DNA: TGCGCCAGCAGCCGAGACCCTTCACAGGAGCCCCAGCATTTT.

The rearrangement links TRBV18 to TRBJ1-1; D remains unclear. Germline CDR1 KGHSH, CDR2 LQKENI. The CDR3 has 14 amino acids. Trimming took off 4 bases at V and 1 base at J, with 10 bases between the two ends. CDR3 amino acids: CASSRERANTEAFF. Written as DNA, the CDR3 is TGTGCCAGCTCACGGGAGAGGGCGAACACTGAAGCTTTCTTT.

The V call is TRBV6-1, the J call TRBJ2-7, with TRBD1 identical over 7 bases. This CDR3 spans 15 amino acids. In germline, CDR1 is MNHNS, CDR2 SASEGT. The ends lost 4 bases at V and 3 bases at J; junction bases unmatched: 9. The CDR3 DNA follows: TGTGCCAGCAGTGCGTTACCGACAGGGCGCTACGAGCAGTACTTC. Translated, it gives CASSALPTGRYEQYF.

The chain combines TRBV5-1 with TRBJ2-2, with D possibly TRBD1 on 6 matching bases. There are 17 residues in the CDR3. Germline CDR1 SGHRS, CDR2 YFSETQ. V lost 0 bases and J lost 4, with 16 bases in between. The CDR3 DNA reads as TGCGCCAGCAGCTTGGGCCTCACCCGAGGGGGCACCGGGGAGCTGTTTTTT. The encoded protein is CASSLGLTRGGTGELFF.

The chain employs TRBV10-1 and TRBJ1-1; 8 bases line up with TRBD1. The CDR3 sequence is 14 residues long. The V gene's germline CDR1 is WNHNN and CDR2 SYGVQD (reference sequence). V was clipped by 6 bases and J by 6 bases; unmatched bases: 9. The CDR3 reads CASSPGQGTSEAFF. CDR3 DNA: TGCGCCAGCAGCCCCGGACAGGGTACATCTGAAGCTTTCTTT.

V usage is TRBV28 and J usage is TRBJ2-7, with D possibly being TRBD1 (5 bases). The germline CDR1 and CDR2 sequences are MDHEN and SYDVKM. The CDR3 covers 14 residues. With 5 bases removed from V and 2 bases from J, the gap between germline ends came to 13 bases. In DNA form, the CDR3 reads TGTGCCAGCAGTGAGACAGTAAAACCCTACGAGCAGTACTTC. This sequence encodes CASSETVKPYEQYF.

This rearrangement joins TRBV6-5 to TRBJ1-2, with 7 bases identical to TRBD1. This CDR3 spans 13 amino acids. CDR1 and CDR2 (germline): MNHEY, SVGAGI. Trimming removed 2 bases from V and 8 bases from J; junction bases left unmatched: 5. CDR3 DNA: TGTGCCAGCAGTTACGCGACAGGGAAAGGCTACACCTTC. Residues: CASSYATGKGYTF.

This chain connects TRBV29-1 to TRBJ2-5; perhaps TRBD2 as D (5 bases). V lost 4 bases and J 3 bases, leaving 6 bases between the germline ends. The V gene's germline CDR1 is SQVTM and CDR2 ANQGSEA. The CDR3 totals 11 residues. Here the CDR3 DNA reads TGCAGCGTTGGGGGAGAAGAGACCCAGTACTTC. Translation gives CSVGGEETQYF.

V gene TRBV5-1 combines with J gene TRBJ2-1; D is perhaps TRBD2 (6 bases). The CDR3 consists of 16 residues. V lost 0 bases and J 0 bases, leaving 10 bases between the germline ends. Germline-derived CDR1 and CDR2 are SGHRS and YFSETQ. The CDR3 protein is CASSLDGGGSYNEQFF. In nucleotides, the CDR3 is TGCGCCAGCAGCTTGGATGGGGGAGGCTCCTACAATGAGCAGTTCTTC.

The chain recombines TRBV30 with TRBJ2-5; 13 bases are shared with TRBD2. This CDR3 region has 20 residues. Germline CDR1 and CDR2: GTSNPN and SVGIG (reference sequence). J lost 1 base, V lost 3 bases, and 17 bases had no gene match. CDR3 region: CAWSDPGGTSGVWGQETQYF. The CDR3 DNA reads as TGTGCCTGGAGCGATCCGGGGGGGACTAGCGGGGTTTGGGGCCAAGAGACCCAGTACTTC.

DNA of the CDR3: TGTGCCAGCAGTGGGTCCCGGGATCAGCCCCAGCATTTT. It is translated as CASSGSRDQPQHF. V is TRBV2 and J is TRBJ1-5; D call uncertain. The CDR3 is 13 residues long. V dropped 4 bases and J dropped 5 bases, with 9 bases sitting between them. Germline V gene data show CDR1 as SNHLY and CDR2 as FYNNEI.

The chain employs TRBV30 and TRBJ2-7; possibly TRBD1 for D (6 bases). Germline V CDR1 and CDR2: GTSNPN, SVGIG (reference sequence). V was cut by 0 bases and J by 4 bases, with 10 bases left in between. The CDR3 totals 13 residues. The CDR3 here is CAWSVQGAYEQYF. Here the CDR3 DNA reads TGTGCCTGGAGTGTACAGGGCGCTTACGAGCAGTACTTC.

The rearrangement uses TRBV7-8 and TRBJ1-2, with TRBD1 identical over 7 bases. This CDR3 is 14 amino acids long. V lost 2 bases, J lost 8 bases, and 8 bases stayed unmatched. In germline, CDR1 is SGHVS, CDR2 FQNEAQ. The CDR3 sequence: CASSLIKGAGGYTF. In DNA form, the CDR3 reads TGTGCCAGCAGCTTAATTAAGGGGGCGGGGGGCTACACCTTC.